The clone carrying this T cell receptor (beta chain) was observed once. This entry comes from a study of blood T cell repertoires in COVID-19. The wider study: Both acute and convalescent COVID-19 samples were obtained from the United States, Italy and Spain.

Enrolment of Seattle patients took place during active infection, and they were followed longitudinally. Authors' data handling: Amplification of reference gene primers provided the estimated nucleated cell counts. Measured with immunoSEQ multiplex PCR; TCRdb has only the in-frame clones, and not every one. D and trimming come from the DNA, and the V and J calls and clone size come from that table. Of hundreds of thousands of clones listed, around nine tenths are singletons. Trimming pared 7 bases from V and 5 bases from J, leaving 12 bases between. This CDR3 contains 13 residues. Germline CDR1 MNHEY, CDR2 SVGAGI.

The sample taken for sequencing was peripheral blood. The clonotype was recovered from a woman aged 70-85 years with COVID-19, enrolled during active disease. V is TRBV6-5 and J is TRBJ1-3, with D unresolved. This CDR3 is CASTSEGRNTIYF. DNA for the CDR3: TGTGCCAGCACCAGTGAGGGTAGAAACACCATATATTTT.